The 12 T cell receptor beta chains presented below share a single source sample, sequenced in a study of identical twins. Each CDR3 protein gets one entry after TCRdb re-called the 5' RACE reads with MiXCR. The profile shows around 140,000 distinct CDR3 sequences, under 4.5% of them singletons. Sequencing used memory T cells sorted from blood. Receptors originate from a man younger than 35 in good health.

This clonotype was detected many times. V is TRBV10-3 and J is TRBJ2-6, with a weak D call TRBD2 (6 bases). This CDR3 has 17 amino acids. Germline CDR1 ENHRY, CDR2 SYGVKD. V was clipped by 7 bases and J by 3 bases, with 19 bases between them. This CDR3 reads CAITAGLTLIGANVLTF. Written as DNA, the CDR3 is TGTGCCATCACCGCGGGATTAACCTTAATTGGGGCCAACGTCCTGACTTTC.

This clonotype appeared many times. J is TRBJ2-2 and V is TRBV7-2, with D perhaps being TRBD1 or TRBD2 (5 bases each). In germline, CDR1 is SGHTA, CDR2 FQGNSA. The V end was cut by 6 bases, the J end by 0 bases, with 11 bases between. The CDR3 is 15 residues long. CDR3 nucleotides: TGTGCCAGCAGTAGGGACGCCGCGAACACCGGGGAGCTGTTTTTT. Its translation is CASSRDAANTGELFF.

This CDR3 reads CASSESGGRSAKNIQYF. CDR3 bases: TGTGCCAGCAGTGAATCGGGGGGGAGATCCGCCAAAAACATTCAGTACTTC. This sequence joins TRBV2 and TRBJ2-4; 8 nucleotides agree with TRBD2. CDR1 is SNHLY, CDR2 FYNNEI, per germline. This CDR3 comprises 17 residues. V shed 2 bases, J shed 1 base, and the junction held 7 bases outside the gene matches.

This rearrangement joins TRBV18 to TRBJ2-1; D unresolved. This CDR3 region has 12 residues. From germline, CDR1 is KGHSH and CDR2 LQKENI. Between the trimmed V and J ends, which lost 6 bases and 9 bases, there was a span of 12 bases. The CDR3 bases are TGTGCCAGCTCTCAAGATTTGGGTGAGCAGTTCTTC. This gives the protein CASSQDLGEQFF.

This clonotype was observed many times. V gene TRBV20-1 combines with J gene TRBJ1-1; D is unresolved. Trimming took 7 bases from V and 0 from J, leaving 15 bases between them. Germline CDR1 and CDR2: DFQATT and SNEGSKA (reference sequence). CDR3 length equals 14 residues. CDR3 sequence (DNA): TGCAGTGTGAACCGCCCGCGGATGAACACTGAAGCTTTCTTT. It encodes CSVNRPRMNTEAFF.

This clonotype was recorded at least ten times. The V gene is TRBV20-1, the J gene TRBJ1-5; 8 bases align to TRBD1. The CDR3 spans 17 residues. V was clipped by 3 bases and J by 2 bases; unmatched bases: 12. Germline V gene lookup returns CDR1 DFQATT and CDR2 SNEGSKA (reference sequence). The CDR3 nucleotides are TGCAGTGCTAGGCGAGGAGTGCAGGGGGCTGGCAATCAGCCCCAGCATTTT. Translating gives CSARRGVQGAGNQPQHF.

The CDR3 is CSGIGTNEKLFF. CDR3 nucleotide sequence: TGCAGCGGCATAGGAACTAATGAAAAACTGTTTTTT. The chain is built from TRBV29-1 and TRBJ1-4; D gene uncertain. Trimming took off 7 bases at V and 1 base at J, with 7 bases between the two ends. Germline CDR1 reads SQVTM; CDR2 reads ANQGSEA. The CDR3 runs 12 residues.

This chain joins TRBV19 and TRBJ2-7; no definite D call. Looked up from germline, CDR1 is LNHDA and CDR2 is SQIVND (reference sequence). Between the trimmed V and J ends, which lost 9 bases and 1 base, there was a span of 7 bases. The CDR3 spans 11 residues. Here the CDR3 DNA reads TGTGCCAGACCCCGATCCTACGAGCAGTACTTC. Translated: CARPRSYEQYF.

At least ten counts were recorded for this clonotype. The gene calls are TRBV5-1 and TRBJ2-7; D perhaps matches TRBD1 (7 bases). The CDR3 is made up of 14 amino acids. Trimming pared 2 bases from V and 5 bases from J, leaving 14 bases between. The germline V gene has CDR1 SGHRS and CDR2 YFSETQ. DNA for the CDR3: TGCGCCAGCAGCTTCAGGGGGGAGAACAACGAGCAGTACTTC. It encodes CASSFRGENNEQYF.

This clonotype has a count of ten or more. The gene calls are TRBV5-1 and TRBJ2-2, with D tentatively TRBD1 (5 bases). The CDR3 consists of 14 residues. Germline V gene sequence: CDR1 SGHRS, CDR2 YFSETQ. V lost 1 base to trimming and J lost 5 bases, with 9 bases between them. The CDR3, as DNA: TGCGCCAGCAGCTTGACAGGACGGACCGGGGAGCTGTTTTTT. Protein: CASSLTGRTGELFF.

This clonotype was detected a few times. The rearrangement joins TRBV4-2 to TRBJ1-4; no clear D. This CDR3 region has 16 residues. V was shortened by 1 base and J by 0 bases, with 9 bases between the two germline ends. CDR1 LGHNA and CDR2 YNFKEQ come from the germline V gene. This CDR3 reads CASSQVTAATNEKLFF. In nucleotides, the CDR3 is TGTGCCAGCAGCCAAGTGACGGCGGCAACTAATGAAAAACTGTTTTTT.

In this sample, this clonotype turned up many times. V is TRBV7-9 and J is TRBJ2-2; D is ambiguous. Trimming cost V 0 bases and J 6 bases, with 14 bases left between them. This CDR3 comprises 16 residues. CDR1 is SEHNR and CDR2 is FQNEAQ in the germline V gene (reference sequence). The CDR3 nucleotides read TGTGCCAGCAGCTTAGCACGGGCGCGGTCCTCCGGGGAGCTGTTTTTT. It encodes CASSLARARSSGELFF.